This T cell receptor (beta chain) comes out of a study of control samples from healthy donors and cancer patients. Libraries were prepared by immunoSEQ multiplex PCR; TCRdb keeps only in-frame clonotypes and omits some of them. The table shows 85,000 to 100,000 clones, with about 92% occurring only once. V was clipped by 2 bases and J by 2 bases; unmatched bases: 11. This CDR3 has 17 amino acids. Germline V gene data show CDR1 as SGDLS and CDR2 as YYNGEE. The clonotype originates from a man aged 18 to 35 in good health. Sequencing was performed on blood. V gene TRBV9 combines with J gene TRBJ2-7; TRBD1 matches 9 bases. This chain's CDR3 is CASSVGQGLGFAYEQYF. Written as DNA, the CDR3 is TGTGCCAGCAGCGTCGGACAGGGGCTCGGTTTTGCCTACGAGCAGTACTTC. Complete variable domain (other parts from reference TRBV9 and TRBJ2-7): DSGVTQTPKHLITATGQRVTLRCSPRSGDLSVYWYQQSLDQGLQFLIQYYNGEERAKGNILERFSAQQFPDLHSELNLSSLELGDSALYFCASSVGQGLGFAYEQYFGPGTRLTVT.